These 17 T cell receptor beta chains share one sample of origin, sequenced in a study of T cell responses to AZD1222 COVID-19 vaccine. The table came from immunoSEQ multiplex PCR; TCRdb's copy has only in-frame clones and leaves some out. The table shows over 95,000 clones, with approximately 90% occurring only once. The material sequenced was peripheral blood, taken on day 0 of AZD1222 vaccination. Source of these receptors: an adult in good health.

The chain couples TRBV6-5 to TRBJ2-2; D gene unclear. Trimming took 6 bases from V and 3 from J, leaving 5 bases between them. This CDR3 is built from 12 residues. Germline values: CDR1 MNHEY, CDR2 SVGAGI. The CDR3 sequence is CASSRDTGELFF. CDR3 sequence (DNA): TGTGCCAGCAGCAGAGACACCGGGGAGCTGTTTTTT.

V is TRBV12-5 and J is TRBJ1-2; the match to TRBD1 covers 8 bases. J lost 8 bases, V lost 7 bases, and 9 bases had no gene match. This CDR3 is built from 13 residues. The germline gives CDR1 LGHNT, CDR2 FRNRAP. CDR3 protein: CASDSPTGEGYTF. CDR3 DNA sequence: TGTGCTAGTGATTCACCGACAGGGGAAGGCTACACCTTC. Full variable domain (outside the CDR3, taken from reference TRBV12-5 and TRBJ1-2): DARVTQTPRHKVTEMGQEVTMRCQPILGHNTVFWYRQTMMQGLELLAYFRNRAPLDDSGMPKDRFSAEMPDATLATLKIQPSEPRDSAVYFCASDSPTGEGYTFGSGTRLTVV.

The DNA for the CDR3 is TGTGCCAGCAGCAAGCGGGGGAGCTCCTACAATGAGCAGTTCTTC. Its protein is CASSKRGSSYNEQFF. J is TRBJ2-1 and V is TRBV6-5; TRBD2 aligns across 8 bases. V trimming: 6 bases; J trimming: 0 bases; junction bases outside the gene matches: 4. CDR3 length equals 15 residues. Germline assignment: CDR1 MNHEY and CDR2 SVGAGI.

This clone was seen only a few times. The chain is built from TRBV7-2 and TRBJ1-5; D gene uncertain. Germline values: CDR1 SGHTA, CDR2 FQGNSA. Trimming took off 5 bases at V and 7 bases at J, with 12 bases between the two ends. The CDR3 extends over 13 amino acids. CDR3 in DNA: TGTGCCAGCAGCCCGAGAGGCGGACAGCCCCAGCATTTT. Its protein is CASSPRGGQPQHF.

V gene TRBV7-9 combines with J gene TRBJ2-5; D ambiguous. Trimming took off 4 bases at V and 2 bases at J, with 5 bases between the two ends. The CDR3 contains 12 residues. Germline V gives CDR1 SEHNR, CDR2 FQNEAQ (reference sequence). The CDR3 protein is CASSSIQETQYF. Written as DNA, the CDR3 is TGTGCCAGCAGCTCCATACAAGAGACCCAGTACTTC. The full variable domain, in which reference TRBV7-9 and TRBJ2-5 provide the parts outside the CDR3, is DTGVSQNPRHKITKRGQNVTFRCDPISEHNRLYWYRQTLGQGPEFLTYFQNEAQLEKSRLLSDRFSAERPKGSFSTLEIQRTEQGDSAMYLCASSSIQETQYFGPGTRLLVL.

V usage is TRBV29-1 and J usage is TRBJ2-7; 10 bases are a match to TRBD1. CDR1 is SQVTM and CDR2 is ANQGSEA in the germline V gene. This CDR3 spans 12 amino acids. Trimming took 5 bases from V and 6 from J; bases not matched to a gene: 4. Written as DNA, the CDR3 is TGCAGCGTTCTTCGGGACAGGGGCGAGCAGTACTTC. Translating gives CSVLRDRGEQYF.

The chain carries TRBV3-1 (or the pseudogene TRBV3-2) and TRBJ2-7; 8 bases match TRBD1. CDR3 length: 15 amino acids. Germline values: CDR1 LGHDT, CDR2 YNNKEL (reference sequence). J was trimmed by 4 bases and V by 2 bases; bases with no gene match: 7. CDR3: CASSQTGTGAYEQYF. In DNA, the CDR3 is TGTGCCAGCAGCCAAACCGGGACAGGCGCTTACGAGCAGTACTTC.

The V and J genes are TRBV5-1 and TRBJ1-1; 7 bases are shared with TRBD1. Germline loops: CDR1 SGHRS, CDR2 YFSETQ. V lost 6 bases and J lost 1; bases outside the gene matches: 6. This CDR3 contains 14 residues. CDR3 residues: CASTEGATNTEAFF. CDR3 DNA: TGCGCCAGCACGGAGGGGGCGACGAACACTGAAGCTTTCTTT.

The CDR3 DNA reads TGTGCCAGCAGCACCCATAGGGCCGGGGAGCTGTTTTTT. Amino acids: CASSTHRAGELFF. The chain carries TRBV11-2 and TRBJ2-2; D call uncertain. Trimming removed 5 bases from V and 6 bases from J, with 10 bases in between. The length of the CDR3 is 13 residues. Germline CDR1 is SGHAT and CDR2 is FQNNGV.

The chain carries TRBV7-8 and TRBJ2-3; 7 nucleotides line up with TRBD2. CDR1 and CDR2 (germline): SGHVS, FQNEAQ. The V segment lost 5 bases and the J segment 1 base; nucleotides outside the gene matches: 9. The CDR3 length is 16 residues. DNA of the CDR3: TGTGCCAGCAGCCCTGGGACTATATCCCGCACAGATACGCAGTATTTT. The encoded protein is CASSPGTISRTDTQYF.

The V call is TRBV15, the J call TRBJ1-2; D is possibly TRBD1 (6 bases). The germline gives CDR1 LNHNV, CDR2 YYDKDF (reference sequence). This CDR3 is 16 amino acids long. Trimming took off 0 bases at V and 4 bases at J, with 15 bases between the two ends. CDR3 coding DNA: TGTGCCACCAGCAGAGATAAAGGGGGGCAAGTCTATGGCTACACCTTC. Protein sequence: CATSRDKGGQVYGYTF.

The chain combines TRBV6-4 with TRBJ2-2, with TRBD1 identical over 7 bases. The length of the CDR3 is 14 residues. CDR1 and CDR2 (germline): MRHNA, SNTAGT. V was clipped by 8 bases and J by 4 bases; unmatched bases: 7. The CDR3 region has the DNA TGTGCCAGCGTGACAGGGTCCCGCACCGGGGAGCTGTTTTTT. As protein: CASVTGSRTGELFF.

This clone was counted only a few times. The rearrangement uses TRBV12-5 and TRBJ2-7; no reliable D call. The CDR3 runs 14 residues. Per germline, CDR1 LGHNT and CDR2 FRNRAP. Trimming left V 6 bases short and J 1 base short, with 13 bases between. In DNA, the CDR3 is TGTGCTAGTGGCCGTCACATGGATTCCTACGAGCAGTACTTC. This codes for CASGRHMDSYEQYF.

Here the CDR3 reads CSVGSLAKNIQYF. In DNA form, the CDR3 reads TGCAGCGTGGGCTCTTTAGCCAAAAACATTCAGTACTTC. V usage is TRBV29-1 and J usage is TRBJ2-4, with D unclear. CDR3 length: 13 residues. Trimming pared 6 bases from V and 0 bases from J, leaving 9 bases between. Germline V lookup: CDR1 SQVTM, CDR2 ANQGSEA.

V usage is TRBV7-2 and J usage is TRBJ1-2; the D gene is possibly TRBD1 (6 bases). V lost 1 base and J lost 6, with 24 bases in between. The CDR3 sequence is 18 residues long. Germline V lookup: CDR1 SGHTA, CDR2 FQGNSA. CDR3 DNA: TGTGCCAGCAGCTTAGAGGGGTTTGGGGGCCGGTTCCCTGATGGCTACACCTTC. Residues: CASSLEGFGGRFPDGYTF. Looking up the rest from reference TRBV7-2 and TRBJ1-2 gives the full variable domain: GAGVSQSPSNKVTEKGKDVELRCDPISGHTALYWYRQSLGQGLEFLIYFQGNSAPDKSGLPSDRFSAERTGGSVSTLTIQRTQQEDSAVYLCASSLEGFGGRFPDGYTFGSGTRLTVV.

This clone came up once. The chain has TRBV19 and TRBJ2-2; the D call may be TRBD1 or TRBD2 (6 bases each). Trimming removed 3 bases from V and 3 bases from J, with 14 bases in between. The CDR3 extends over 16 amino acids. Germline V lookup: CDR1 LNHDA, CDR2 SQIVND (reference sequence). The CDR3 DNA sequence: TGTGCCAGTAGTATGAACGGGGGCGTCGACACCGGGGAGCTGTTTTTT. This codes for CASSMNGGVDTGELFF. The full variable domain, with the rest looked up from reference TRBV19 and TRBJ2-2, is DGGITQSPKYLFRKEGQNVTLSCEQNLNHDAMYWYRQDPGQGLRLIYYSQIVNDFQKGDIAEGYSVSREKKESFPLTVTSAQKNPTAFYLCASSMNGGVDTGELFFGEGSRLTVL.

The chain recombines TRBV7-8 with TRBJ2-7; 8 nucleotides agree with TRBD2. V lost 6 bases, J lost 4 bases, and 8 bases stayed unmatched. Germline V gives CDR1 SGHVS, CDR2 FQNEAQ. This CDR3 region has 14 residues. The CDR3 DNA sequence: TGTGCCAGCAGGAAAGCGGGAGAGGGTTACGAGCAGTACGTC. Translated, it gives CASRKAGEGYEQYV.